Included here is one T cell receptor beta chain sequence, with context. This receptor's antigen is unknown. No much larger clonotype is one base removed from it; base qualities were not supplied. Patients with autoimmune disease history or receiving systemic immunosuppression were excluded from the trial. Peripheral blood for TCR sequencing was drawn from every dose cohort at baseline, at cycle 4 day 1 and at cycle 7 day 1. Samples came from an open-label, multicenter, first-in-human phase I dose-escalation trial of ivuxolimab. The trial enrolled adults with locally advanced or metastatic head and neck squamous cell, hepatocellular, melanoma or renal cell carcinoma. CD4+ and CD8+ T cells were sorted separately from peripheral blood before TCR sequencing. For sequencing of the TCRbeta CDR3 region, genomic DNA was extracted from the sorted cells. TCRbeta CDR3 regions were sequenced using the immunoSEQ Assay. Imported from immuneACCESS, the table was reduced by TCRdb to in-frame sequences with V and J called. These copies leave out some clones; in studies compared against another copy, an unresolved V gene accounts for under half, and the cause of the remainder is not known. A total of over 90,000 clones appear in this sample, roughly 94% of them only once. Around 0.17% of the sample rests with the top ten.

As encoded in the germline V gene, CDR1 is MNHGY while CDR2 is SVAAGI. V loses 6 bases at its end and J loses 3 bases; junction bases beyond the gene matches: 6. Its CDR3 holds 14 amino acids, cysteine through phenylalanine. The read is trimmed to its CDR3 DNA, 42 bases read in frame from base 1. This specimen comes from a study of OX40 agonist ivuxolimab in advanced cancers. For the wider study: The costimulatory receptor OX40 (CD134) was targeted by ivuxolimab, a fully human IgG2 agonistic monoclonal antibody. The paper describes the monotherapy dose-escalation part (N of about 55 patients) of the phase I trial of ivuxolimab. Intravenous ivuxolimab was administered to patients every 2 weeks at six dose levels: 0.01, 0.1, 0.3, 1.5, 3 and 10 mg/kg. Partial responses occurred in three dose-escalation patients: two with cutaneous melanoma and one with hepatocellular carcinoma. Among the 50 to 55 dose-escalation patients, around 19 had hepatocellular carcinoma, 15 or so melanoma, 9 renal cell carcinoma and 9 head and neck cancer. Patients were allowed to have had prior anti-PD-1, anti-PD-L1 or anti-CTLA-4 therapy, and around 41% of the dose-escalation patients had previously received checkpoint inhibitors. The point of sequencing TCRbeta in the periphery was to test whether ivuxolimab changed TCR sequence diversity and drove clonal T-cell expansion. In the dose-escalation cohort, more than 75% of patients were male, and the mean age was approximately 60 years, with a range of about 20 to 79.

The research as a whole found: In the 0.1-3.0 mg/kg groups, partial responders had among the lowest normalized peripheral clonal expansion, particularly in CD8+ T cells. At doses of 0.1 to 3.0 mg/kg, clonal expansion of both CD4+ and CD8+ T cells in blood was seen between baseline and week 6. Low levels of normalized T-cell clonal expansion were also shown by some nonresponding patients. After ivuxolimab, CD8+ T cells had more expanded clones than CD4+ T cells on average. The antigen specificity of the clonally expanded peripheral T cells was not determined.

The chain couples TRBV6-9 to TRBJ2-7; TRBD2 aligns with 9 central bases. Here the sequenced sample was CD4+ or CD8+ T cells sorted from blood, taken in a trial of the OX40 agonist ivuxolimab. The clonotype was recovered from an adult with an advanced solid tumor such as melanoma, head and neck, liver or kidney cancer. The nucleotide sequence reads as follows: TGTGCCAGCAGCCGTAGCGGGGGAGTCTACGAGCAGTACTTC. It translates to CASSRSGGVYEQYF.